This T cell receptor (beta chain) was found in a study of regulatory and conventional T cells in RAG deficiency. V was shortened by 3 bases and J by 15 bases, with 18 bases between the two germline ends. The germline CDR1 and CDR2 sequences are MNHNS and SASEGT. This CDR3 region has 13 residues. Using immunoSEQ multiplex PCR, the repertoire was profiled, and TCRdb retains in-frame clones only, with some absent. The sample lists some 30,000 clones; about 96% were seen once. Blood CD4+ CD25-low CD127-high conventional T cells supplied the genomic DNA template. Study-wide results and limits: RAG-deficient patients showed markedly lower Shannon entropy and higher Simpson indices than control T-cell subsets. Other subsets showed about 9-fold reductions, but Treg unique TCR beta sequences fell 80 to 100-fold in these patients. Shorter CDR3s in all patient subsets; >90% Treg-Tconv overlap in Omenn.

For this clone: Its antigen is not identified.

This sample also appeared in a second study, on regulatory T cells. According to that study: Amplification used 52 TRBV primers and 13 TRBJ primers. Skewed V and J usage and few unique V-J pairs marked patient repertoires, most in Tregs.

This sequence originates from a human donor in good health. The sequenced sample was CD25- CD4+ T cells sorted from blood. V is TRBV6-1 and J is TRBJ2-1; D is uncertain. CDR3 sequence (DNA): TGTGCCAGCAGTGACGTGGGCAGAGTCTGGCCGTTCTTC. This sequence encodes CASSDVGRVWPFF.